Following are 8 T cell receptor beta chains from one sample sequenced in a study of T cells in Graves' hyperthyroidism and ophthalmopathy (dated by TCRdb to about 2019). The protocol used for the library was multiplex PCR. The sequencer listed for this sample is Illumina HiSeq 2000. Amplification of TCR beta CDR3 regions was carried out from RNA transcripts. The first round of RT-PCR for the TCR CDR3 was performed with the HTBI primer set and the Qiagen OneStep RT-PCR kit. The public reads were quality trimmed at Q25 with fastp and then assembled into clones with MiXCR by TCRdb, keeping productive beta chains. For every CDR3 protein sequence, its rows merge into one entry that carries the most common genes and DNA. This sample comprises 660,000 or so distinct CDR3 sequences, 20% of them detected only once. The ten largest clones add up to around a third of the sample. Sequencing was carried out using blood. The receptors here all came from a man under 40 with Graves' ophthalmopathy.

This clonotype was counted a few times. The chain has TRBV20-1 and TRBJ1-2; TRBD1 aligns across 7 bases. Trimming cost V 0 bases and J 8 bases; bases outside gene matches: 9. The CDR3 runs 14 residues. Germline loops: CDR1 DFQATT, CDR2 SNEGSKA (reference sequence). CDR3 DNA: TGCAGTGCTAGAGATATCGACAGGGCCAAGGGCTACACCTTC. It codes for CSARDIDRAKGYTF.

In this sample, this clonotype turned up many times. J is TRBJ1-2 and V is TRBV28; 9 bases fit TRBD1. Germline lookup yields CDR1 MDHEN and CDR2 SYDVKM. The CDR3 is 16 residues long. V shed 3 bases and J 8 bases; nucleotides not matched to a gene: 13. The DNA of the CDR3 is TGTGCCAGCAGTTTTTCCCTAACAGGGGGCGCGAAGGGCTACACCTTC. Its translation: CASSFSLTGGAKGYTF.

The sample holds a few counts of this clonotype. The chain recombines TRBV7-9 with TRBJ2-7; D is possibly TRBD2 (5 bases). There are 18 residues in the CDR3. The V and J ends lost 2 bases and 0 bases respectively, with 20 bases between them. Germline V gene sequence: CDR1 SEHNR, CDR2 FQNEAQ (reference sequence). The chain's CDR3 is CASSLRNPSGDSSYEQYF. The CDR3 coding sequence is TGTGCCAGCAGCTTACGGAACCCCTCCGGGGATAGCTCCTACGAGCAGTACTTC.

The chain joins TRBV19 to TRBJ1-2, with 9 bases that match TRBD1. CDR1 and CDR2 (germline): LNHDA, SQIVND (reference sequence). The CDR3 runs 17 residues. Unmatched junction bases numbered 13, after V lost 4 bases and J lost 4 bases. The CDR3 DNA sequence: TGTGCCAGTAGTACCTGGGACAGGGAGGAAACTGGCTATGGCTACACCTTC. This sequence encodes CASSTWDREETGYGYTF.

Ten or more counts support this clonotype. The V call is TRBV6-1, the J call TRBJ1-2; D not resolved. The CDR3 runs 14 residues. V lost 6 bases, J lost 5 bases, and 16 bases lay in between. CDR1 is MNHNS and CDR2 is SASEGT in the germline V gene. The CDR3 spells CASRPGRVRYGYTF. CDR3 bases: TGTGCCAGCAGACCCGGGAGGGTACGATATGGCTACACCTTC.

This clonotype showed up many times. The chain recombines TRBV28 with TRBJ2-1; 7 bases align to TRBD1. With 5 bases clipped from V and 7 bases from J, the junction kept 11 bases outside the gene matches. The CDR3 consists of 15 residues. Germline V gene sequence: CDR1 MDHEN, CDR2 SYDVKM. The CDR3 DNA follows: TGTGCCAGCAGTCCCGGACAGGTCCTTTCAAATGAGCAGTTCTTC. Its protein is CASSPGQVLSNEQFF.

V usage is TRBV29-1 and J usage is TRBJ2-2; D is possibly TRBD2 (6 bases). Germline V CDR1 and CDR2: SQVTM, ANQGSEA. V shed 7 bases and J shed 5 bases, with 14 bases lying between them. The CDR3 totals 13 residues. The CDR3: CSGGTYLTGELFF. The CDR3 DNA sequence: TGCAGCGGCGGGACCTACCTTACCGGGGAGCTGTTTTTT.

The chain joins TRBV20-1 to TRBJ1-5, with D unclear. This CDR3 has 12 amino acids. Germline V CDR1 and CDR2: DFQATT, SNEGSKA (reference sequence). V was cut by 2 bases and J by 6 bases, with 8 bases left in between. The chain's CDR3 is CSARPGGQPQHF. CDR3 DNA sequence: TGCAGTGCTAGACCAGGCGGTCAGCCCCAGCATTTT.